This record covers a single T cell receptor (beta chain). This sample was taken from a study of blood T cell repertoires in COVID-19. Whole-study context: Italy, Spain and the United States were the sources of the convalescent and acute COVID-19 samples.

The CDR3 runs to 15 residues. The ends lost 0 bases at V and 8 bases at J; junction bases unmatched: 9. Germline-derived CDR1 and CDR2 are LGHNA and YNFKEQ. Authors' data handling: Estimation of nucleated cell counts was performed using reference gene primer amplification. Using immunoSEQ multiplex PCR, the repertoire was profiled, and TCRdb retains in-frame clones only, with some absent. Clone size and V and J calls were adopted from that table, with D and trimming inferred from the DNA. This table has over 85,000 clones, more than 75% appearing once. The sample was peripheral blood. The chain joins TRBV4-2 to TRBJ1-2; 7 nucleotides align to TRBD1. This receptor was taken from a woman in her fifties or sixties with acute or convalescent COVID-19. CDR3 coding DNA: TGTGCCAGCAGCCAAGACCCATCTCGACAGGGAGGCTACACCTTC. Translating it yields CASSQDPSRQGGYTF.